Presented here are 30 T cell receptor beta chains from one specimen sequenced in a study of shared clonotypes between healthy human individuals. Profiling relied on immunoSEQ multiplex PCR, and the TCRdb table lists in-frame clones only, not all of them. The data show roughly 700,000 clones, with 90% seen just once and approximately 35% held by the top ten. The sample consisted of memory CD8+ T cells from PBMCs. The sample's subset: CD45RO+ cells pooled with CCR7-negative TemRA cells. These receptors were taken from a man between 18 and 35 years old in good health. Some clones in this sample may be carry-over from other donors' samples.

This clone was picked up one time. V is TRBV7-8 and J is TRBJ2-7; 10 nucleotides align to TRBD2. The J segment lost 4 bases and the V segment lost 4 bases, leaving 13 bases of the junction unmatched. The CDR3 sequence is 17 residues long. Germline CDR1 is SGHVS and CDR2 is FQNEAQ. CDR3 bases: TGTGCCAGCAGCTACGCCGTGGCTAGCGGGAGTCCATACGAGCAGTACTTC. This translates into CASSYAVASGSPYEQYF.

The CDR3: CASSPQGAYNEQFF. CDR3 sequence (DNA): TGTGCCAGCAGCCCCCAGGGGGCTTACAATGAGCAGTTCTTC. The rearrangement joins TRBV14 to TRBJ2-1, with 8 positions matching TRBD1. This CDR3 has 14 amino acids. Germline loops: CDR1 SGHDN, CDR2 FVKESK. The V segment lost 4 bases and the J segment 4 bases; nucleotides outside the gene matches: 3.

The chain carries TRBV11-2 and TRBJ2-5; 14 bases match TRBD2. The CDR3 sequence is 20 residues long. CDR1 is SGHAT and CDR2 is FQNNGV in the germline V gene. Germline trimming cut 0 bases from V and 3 bases from J; bases unmatched to any gene: 12. The CDR3 nucleotides are TGTGCCAGCAGCTTAGATTCGGTTCGAACGGGACTAGCGGGAGAAGAGACCCAGTACTTC. This sequence encodes CASSLDSVRTGLAGEETQYF.

V usage is TRBV6-1 and J usage is TRBJ1-2; 9 bases line up with TRBD1. The CDR3 is made up of 17 amino acids. The J segment lost 5 bases and the V segment lost 4 bases, leaving 14 bases of the junction unmatched. Germline V CDR1 and CDR2: MNHNS, SASEGT. The chain's CDR3 is CASSARTGVKRVYGYTF. CDR3 coding DNA: TGTGCCAGCAGTGCCCGGACAGGGGTTAAACGTGTGTATGGCTACACCTTC.

The chain uses TRBV10-1 and TRBJ2-1; D is undetermined. The CDR3 contains 14 residues. Trimming took 0 bases from V and 4 from J, leaving 7 bases between them. The germline gives CDR1 WNHNN, CDR2 SYGVQD (reference sequence). The CDR3 bases are TGCGCCAGCAGTGAGTCGGTCAGGTACAATGAGCAGTTCTTC. It translates to CASSESVRYNEQFF.

This chain links TRBV29-1 with TRBJ2-7; D not certain. V lost 6 bases to trimming and J lost 6 bases, with 9 bases between them. The CDR3 is made up of 10 amino acids. Germline V gives CDR1 SQVTM, CDR2 ANQGSEA. The CDR3 region is CSVASGEQYF. CDR3 nucleotides: TGCAGCGTGGCGTCTGGCGAGCAGTACTTC.

V and J are TRBV7-2 and TRBJ1-2, with D tentatively TRBD1 (5 bases). The V gene lost 1 base and the J gene lost 6 bases, with 21 bases spanning the gap. The CDR3 has 17 residues. Germline assignment: CDR1 SGHTA and CDR2 FQGNSA. CDR3 region: CASSLVGGLGTNDGYTF. In DNA, the CDR3 is TGTGCCAGCAGCTTAGTTGGTGGCTTAGGGACCAACGATGGCTACACCTTC. The entire variable domain, with the rest obtained from reference TRBV7-2 and TRBJ1-2, is as follows: GAGVSQSPSNKVTEKGKDVELRCDPISGHTALYWYRQSLGQGLEFLIYFQGNSAPDKSGLPSDRFSAERTGGSVSTLTIQRTQQEDSAVYLCASSLVGGLGTNDGYTFGSGTRLTVV.

The chain carries TRBV7-9 and TRBJ2-1, with D possibly matching TRBD1 (7 bases). CDR1 SEHNR and CDR2 FQNEAQ come from the germline V gene (reference sequence). The CDR3 consists of 17 residues. Trimming shortened V by 4 bases and J by 2 bases, and 18 bases separated the two germline ends. DNA of the CDR3: TGTGCCAGCAGCTCCATTTGGACAGGAGGGACCTACAATGAGCAGTTCTTC. Translating gives CASSSIWTGGTYNEQFF.

Notes on this clone: The same CDR3 also results from other DNA sequences found in this sample. The genes are TRBV28 and TRBJ1-1; D call uncertain. The CDR3 is 13 amino acids. V lost 3 bases to trimming and J lost 1 base, with 6 bases between them. CDR1 and CDR2 (germline): MDHEN, SYDVKM. The chain's CDR3 is CASSFRGNTEAFF. DNA of the CDR3: TGTGCCAGCAGTTTTCGGGGGAACACTGAAGCTTTCTTT.

The table lists this clone with a few counts. The chain recombines TRBV28 with TRBJ2-7; D possibly matches TRBD1 or TRBD2 (7 bases each). CDR1 MDHEN and CDR2 SYDVKM come from the germline V gene. With 6 bases removed from V and 0 bases from J, the gap between germline ends came to 18 bases. This CDR3 is 16 amino acids long. The CDR3, as DNA: TGTGCCAGCAGGTATGAAACAGGGGAGGGCTCCTACGAGCAGTACTTC. It codes for CASRYETGEGSYEQYF.

For this clone: Other DNA sequences in the same sample also yield this CDR3. V usage is TRBV7-9 and J usage is TRBJ2-7; D possibly corresponds to TRBD1 (5 bases). V lost 4 bases to trimming and J lost 3 bases, with 13 bases between them. The CDR3 loop spans 14 amino acids. Germline V gene sequence: CDR1 SEHNR, CDR2 FQNEAQ (reference sequence). The CDR3 loop reads CASSSSRDSYEQYF. Written as DNA, the CDR3 is TGTGCCAGCAGCTCATCCCGTGACAGCTACGAGCAGTACTTC.

This chain uses TRBV28 with TRBJ1-1, with D unresolved. Germline values: CDR1 MDHEN, CDR2 SYDVKM. V was cut by 3 bases and J by 0 bases, with 5 bases left in between. The CDR3 runs to 13 residues. CDR3 protein: CASSLWMNTEAFF. The CDR3 DNA reads TGTGCCAGCAGTTTGTGGATGAACACTGAAGCTTTCTTT.

For this clone: The same CDR3 can be traced to other DNA sequences in this sample. The chain combines TRBV7-9 with TRBJ1-2, with D perhaps matching TRBD1 (5 bases). Trimming left V 2 bases short and J 5 bases short, with 18 bases between. The CDR3 spans 16 residues. Germline V gene lookup returns CDR1 SEHNR and CDR2 FQNEAQ (reference sequence). The CDR3 region has the DNA TGTGCCAGCAGCTTAACCTCCCCTGGGACGCCTTATGGCTACACCTTC. This codes for CASSLTSPGTPYGYTF.

This sequence joins TRBV28 and TRBJ2-2; D remains ambiguous. Germline V gives CDR1 MDHEN, CDR2 SYDVKM. There are 14 residues in the CDR3. V was shortened by 3 bases and J by 7 bases, with 12 bases between the two germline ends. The CDR3 is CASSLVGSSGELFF. The CDR3 nucleotides read TGTGCCAGCAGTTTGGTGGGCAGCAGCGGGGAGCTGTTTTTT.

This rearrangement joins TRBV4-1 to TRBJ2-7; 7 bases are shared with TRBD1. This CDR3 has 16 amino acids. With V trimmed by 0 bases and J by 3 bases, 8 bases remained unmatched. Looked up from germline, CDR1 is MGHRA and CDR2 is YSYEKL. CDR3 protein: CASSQDVRQGFYEQYF. As DNA, the CDR3 is TGCGCCAGCAGCCAAGATGTTCGACAGGGTTTCTACGAGCAGTACTTC.

The chain links TRBV19 to TRBJ2-7; D is perhaps TRBD1 (5 bases). The germline V and J ends were trimmed by 4 bases and 6 bases, with 16 bases remaining between them. The CDR3 contains 14 residues. CDR1 and CDR2 from the germline V gene are LNHDA and SQIVND (reference sequence). The CDR3 region has the DNA TGTGCCAGTAGTACCGGTGCAGGGATGGTCGAGCAGTACTTC. This translates into CASSTGAGMVEQYF.

The chain employs TRBV13 and TRBJ2-7; a weak D match, TRBD2 (5 bases). This CDR3 is built from 17 residues. Trimming took off 3 bases at V and 3 bases at J, with 21 bases between the two ends. Germline V lookup: CDR1 PRHDT, CDR2 FYEKMQ (reference sequence). In DNA form, the CDR3 reads TGTGCCAGCAGCTTCGGTGCTAGCACTGAGAGTATCTACGAGCAGTACTTC. Translation: CASSFGASTESIYEQYF.

CDR3 residues: CASRTRDRVVNEQYF. The CDR3, as DNA: TGCGCCAGCAGGACCCGGGACAGGGTGGTAAACGAGCAGTACTTC. The V and J genes are TRBV10-2 and TRBJ2-7, with 9 bases that match TRBD1. This CDR3 has 15 amino acids. V lost 6 bases, J lost 5 bases, and 11 bases stayed unmatched. The V gene's germline CDR1 is WSHSY and CDR2 SAAADI.

The count of this clone is one. The V call is TRBV15, the J call TRBJ1-1, with 10 bases aligning to TRBD1. Trimming cost V 0 bases and J 1 base; bases outside gene matches: 2. The V gene's germline CDR1 is LNHNV and CDR2 YYDKDF (reference sequence). The CDR3 extends over 16 amino acids. CDR3 residues: CATSREGTGANTEAFF. Here the CDR3 DNA reads TGTGCCACCAGCAGAGAAGGGACAGGGGCGAACACTGAAGCTTTCTTT.

The chain couples TRBV4-1 to TRBJ2-7; 7 bases align to TRBD2. V gave up 6 bases and J gave up 3 bases; unmatched junction bases: 8. Germline values: CDR1 MGHRA, CDR2 YSYEKL. This CDR3 is built from 14 residues. CDR3 region: CASSYQREIYEQYF. The CDR3 nucleotides are TGCGCCAGCAGTTACCAGCGGGAAATCTACGAGCAGTACTTC.

The chain employs TRBV11-2 and TRBJ2-5; D is ambiguous. V dropped 4 bases and J dropped 2 bases, with 14 bases sitting between them. The length of the CDR3 is 15 residues. From germline, CDR1 is SGHAT and CDR2 FQNNGV. The CDR3 DNA reads TGTGCCAGCAGCTCCTCCTGGGGTCCGCAAGAGACCCAGTACTTC. This codes for CASSSSWGPQETQYF.

The V and J genes are TRBV4-2 and TRBJ2-7; no definite D call. Germline CDR1 LGHNA, CDR2 YNFKEQ. V dropped 4 bases and J dropped 0 bases, with 10 bases sitting between them. The CDR3 is 14 residues long. This chain's CDR3 is CASSREQSSYEQYF. For the CDR3, the DNA is TGTGCCAGCAGCCGAGAGCAGAGCTCCTACGAGCAGTACTTC.

The V gene is TRBV9, the J gene TRBJ2-1; 9 positions agree with TRBD2. The CDR3 spans 16 residues. Germline CDR1 reads SGDLS; CDR2 reads YYNGEE. V lost 4 bases and J lost 7; bases outside the gene matches: 12. The CDR3 sequence: CASSLRAGGLRNEQFF. CDR3 nucleotides: TGTGCCAGCAGCCTCAGGGCGGGAGGGCTAAGGAATGAGCAGTTCTTC.

The J gene is TRBJ2-1, the V gene TRBV9, with a tentative D call TRBD1 (6 bases). The CDR3 length is 14 residues. Germline V gives CDR1 SGDLS, CDR2 YYNGEE. V was cut by 2 bases and J by 9 bases, with 15 bases left in between. CDR3 DNA sequence: TGTGCCAGCAGCGTCGGACAGTCTAGGGGTGAGCAGTTCTTC. Residues: CASSVGQSRGEQFF.

This clone was counted many times. The same CDR3 also results from other DNA sequences found in this sample. The rearrangement links TRBV7-9 to TRBJ1-1; TRBD1 might be the D (6 bases). V was trimmed by 4 bases and J by 1 base, leaving 7 bases between them. This CDR3 has 13 amino acids. Germline V CDR1 and CDR2: SEHNR, FQNEAQ (reference sequence). The CDR3 DNA follows: TGTGCCAGCAGCTCGGACAGGAACACTGAAGCTTTCTTT. It yields the protein CASSSDRNTEAFF.

The chain couples TRBV4-1 to TRBJ2-1, with 7 bases fitting TRBD2. Germline loops: CDR1 MGHRA, CDR2 YSYEKL. V lost 0 bases, J lost 7 bases, and 9 bases stayed unmatched. The CDR3 sequence is 16 residues long. CDR3 DNA sequence: TGCGCCAGCAGCCAAGAGTCGCGACTAGCCCTAAATGAGCAGTTCTTC. Translation: CASSQESRLALNEQFF.

The chain employs TRBV2 and TRBJ1-4; no firm D call. The CDR3 is made up of 14 amino acids. With 3 bases removed from V and 5 bases from J, the gap between germline ends came to 10 bases. CDR1 and CDR2 from the germline V gene are SNHLY and FYNNEI. The CDR3 reads CASSDPRLNEKLFF. CDR3 nucleotide sequence: TGTGCCAGCAGTGACCCCAGGTTAAATGAAAAACTGTTTTTT.

This clone was counted between two and nine times. A much larger clone is a single base away; this may be a read error. Other DNA sequences of this sample code for an identical CDR3. The rearrangement uses TRBV7-9 and TRBJ2-3; D gene unclear. This CDR3 has 12 amino acids. The germline V gene encodes CDR1 SEHNR and CDR2 FQNEAQ (reference sequence). The ends were cut back, 0 bases at V and 4 bases at J, with 2 bases in the middle. Written as DNA, the CDR3 is TGTGCCAGCAGCTTAGCGGCAGATACGCAGTATTTT. Translating it yields CASSLAADTQYF. Looking up the rest from reference TRBV7-9 and TRBJ2-3 gives the full variable domain: DTGVSQNPRHKITKRGQNVTFRCDPISEHNRLYWYRQTLGQGPEFLTYFQNEAQLEKSRLLSDRFSAERPKGSFSTLEIQRTEQGDSAMYLCASSLAADTQYFGPGTRLTVL.

This clone was seen ten or more times. CDR3 region: CASSLRGTEAFF. The CDR3 DNA sequence: TGTGCCAGCAGCTTGAGGGGCACTGAAGCTTTCTTT. The chain uses TRBV5-8 and TRBJ1-1; tentatively, D is TRBD1 (5 bases). Trimming took 1 base from V and 4 from J, leaving 5 bases between them. The germline gives CDR1 SGHTS, CDR2 YDEGEE. CDR3 length: 12 residues.

The rearrangement uses TRBV13 and TRBJ2-3; D unclear. V shed 4 bases and J shed 1 base, with 9 bases lying between them. The CDR3 length is 14 residues. Germline CDR1 PRHDT, CDR2 FYEKMQ (reference sequence). CDR3 loop: CASSSRQGTDTQYF. DNA for the CDR3: TGTGCCAGCAGCTCAAGACAAGGCACAGATACGCAGTATTTT.